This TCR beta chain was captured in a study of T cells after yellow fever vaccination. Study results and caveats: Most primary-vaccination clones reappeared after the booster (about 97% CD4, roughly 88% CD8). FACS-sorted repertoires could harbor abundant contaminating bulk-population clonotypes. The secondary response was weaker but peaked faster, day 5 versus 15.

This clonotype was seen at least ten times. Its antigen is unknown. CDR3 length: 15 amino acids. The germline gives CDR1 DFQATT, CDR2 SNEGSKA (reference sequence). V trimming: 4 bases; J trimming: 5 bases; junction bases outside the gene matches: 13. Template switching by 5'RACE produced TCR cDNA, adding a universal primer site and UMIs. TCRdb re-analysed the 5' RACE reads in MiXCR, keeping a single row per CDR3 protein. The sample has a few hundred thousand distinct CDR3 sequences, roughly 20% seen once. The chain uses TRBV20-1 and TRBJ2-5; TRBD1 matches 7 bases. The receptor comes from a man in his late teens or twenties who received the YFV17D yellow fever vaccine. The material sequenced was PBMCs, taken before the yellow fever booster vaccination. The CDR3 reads CSAIGTAERDETQYF. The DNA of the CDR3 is TGCAGTGCTATCGGGACAGCCGAACGGGATGAGACCCAGTACTTC.